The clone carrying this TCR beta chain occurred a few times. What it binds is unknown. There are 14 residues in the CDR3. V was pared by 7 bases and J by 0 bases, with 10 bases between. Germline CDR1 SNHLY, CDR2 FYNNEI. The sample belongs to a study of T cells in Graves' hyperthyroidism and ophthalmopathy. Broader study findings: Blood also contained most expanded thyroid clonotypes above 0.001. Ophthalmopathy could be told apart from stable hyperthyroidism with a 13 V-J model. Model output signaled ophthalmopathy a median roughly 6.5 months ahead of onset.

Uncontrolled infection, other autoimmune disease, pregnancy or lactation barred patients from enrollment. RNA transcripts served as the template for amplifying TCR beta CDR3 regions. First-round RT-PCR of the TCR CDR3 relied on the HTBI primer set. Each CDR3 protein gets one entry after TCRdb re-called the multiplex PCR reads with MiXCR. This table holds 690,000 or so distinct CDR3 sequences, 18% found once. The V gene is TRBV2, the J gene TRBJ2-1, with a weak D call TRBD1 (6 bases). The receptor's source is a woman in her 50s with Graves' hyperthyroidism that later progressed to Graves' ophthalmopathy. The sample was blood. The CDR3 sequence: CASIRGISYNEQFF. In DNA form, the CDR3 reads TGTGCCAGCATAAGGGGGATCTCCTACAATGAGCAGTTCTTC.